This T cell receptor (beta chain) was documented in a study of blood T cells in healthy people across ages. Points from the study as a whole: PBMC samples, being unsorted, prevented any conclusive comparison of naive and antigen-experienced cells. Significant beta diversity loss was already apparent by age roughly 40, declining roughly linearly. Among long-lived donors, naive CD4+ cells were more numerous and diversity higher than in aged donors.

This clonotype was recorded once. Its antigen is currently unknown. Germline CDR1 reads MGHRA; CDR2 reads YSYEKL. CDR3 length: 13 amino acids. Trimming removed 0 bases at V and 14 bases at J, with 15 bases between. The use of a sample-barcoded 5' primer and a J-beta primer mix characterized a second PCR of roughly 6 to 11 cycles. Each of the samples gave a minimum of 2.5 million paired-end reads that contained CDR3. MiXCR, applied by TCRdb to the 5' RACE reads, yields one record per CDR3 protein. In the table there are 1.5 million to 2 million distinct CDR3 sequences, roughly 43% of which are singletons.

The receptor's source is a human donor in good health. Sequencing was done on a sample of blood. The J gene is TRBJ2-3, the V gene TRBV4-1; D remains ambiguous. This CDR3 reads CASSQEGPDTGYF. The CDR3 coding sequence is TGCGCCAGCAGCCAAGAGGGTCCGGATACGGGGTATTTT.